Following are 20 T cell receptor beta chains from one sample sequenced in a study of blood T cell repertoires in COVID-19. Some clones are missing from TCRdb's copy, which holds only in-frame ones; the method was immunoSEQ multiplex PCR. The sample has 200,000 to 250,000 clones, roughly 90% seen once. Material: peripheral blood. These receptors were obtained from an older woman with acute or convalescent COVID-19.

The chain carries TRBV5-6 and TRBJ1-2, with TRBD1 matching 8 bases. Germline V gene lookup returns CDR1 SGHDT and CDR2 YYEEEE. J lost 2 bases, V lost 4 bases, and 4 bases had no gene match. The CDR3 covers 14 residues. The CDR3 loop is CASSRGQGNYGYTF. In nucleotides, the CDR3 is TGTGCCAGCAGCCGAGGACAGGGCAACTATGGCTACACCTTC.

The V and J genes are TRBV27 and TRBJ2-7, with D possibly TRBD2 on 6 matching bases. CDR3 size: 14 residues. V lost 0 bases and J 5 bases, leaving 11 bases between the germline ends. CDR1 and CDR2 from the germline V gene are MNHEY and SMNVEV (reference sequence). For the CDR3, the DNA is TGTGCCAGCAGTTTATCTCGCAGGAGGGACGAGCAGTACTTC. It codes for CASSLSRRRDEQYF.

J is TRBJ1-5 and V is TRBV6-2 or TRBV6-3; 7 nucleotides match TRBD1. The germline CDR1 and CDR2 sequences are MNHEY and SVGEGT. This CDR3 is 15 amino acids long. V shed 2 bases, J shed 2 bases, and the junction held 3 bases outside the gene matches. The CDR3 spells CASSYPGQGNQPQHF. The CDR3 DNA reads TGTGCCAGCAGTTACCCCGGACAGGGCAATCAGCCCCAGCATTTT.

The rearrangement links TRBV5-6 to TRBJ1-2; 7 bases fit TRBD1. The CDR3 has 15 residues. J lost 0 bases, V lost 2 bases, and 4 bases had no gene match. CDR1 and CDR2 from the germline V gene are SGHDT and YYEEEE. Written as DNA, the CDR3 is TGTGCCAGCAGCTTTTGGGGACAGTCTAACTATGGCTACACCTTC. As protein: CASSFWGQSNYGYTF.

This clone was recorded once. The genes are TRBV5-1 and TRBJ2-7; 7 bases are shared with TRBD1. CDR1 SGHRS and CDR2 YFSETQ come from the germline V gene. With 4 bases clipped from V and 0 bases from J, the junction kept 7 bases outside the gene matches. The CDR3 covers 15 residues. The CDR3 reads CASSRTGDTSYEQYF. CDR3 DNA sequence: TGCGCCAGCAGCAGGACAGGAGATACCTCCTACGAGCAGTACTTC. Full variable domain (missing parts from reference TRBV5-1 and TRBJ2-7): KAGVTQTPRYLIKTRGQQVTLSCSPISGHRSVSWYQQTPGQGLQFLFEYFSETQRNKGNFPGRFSGRQFSNSRSEMNVSTLELGDSALYLCASSRTGDTSYEQYFGPGTRLTVT.

CDR3 protein: CASRSLSGGAEEQFF. CDR3 nucleotides: TGTGCCAGCAGATCTCTTAGCGGGGGGGCCGAAGAGCAGTTCTTC. The chain uses TRBV6-5 and TRBJ2-1; 11 bases line up with TRBD2. CDR1 MNHEY and CDR2 SVGAGI come from the germline V gene. V dropped 6 bases and J dropped 10; count of bases not matched to a gene: 11. There are 15 residues in the CDR3.

The rearrangement joins TRBV12-5 to TRBJ1-1; a possible D gene is TRBD1 (5 bases). V lost 4 bases to trimming and J lost 5 bases, with 8 bases between them. The V gene's germline CDR1 is LGHNT and CDR2 FRNRAP. CDR3 length: 12 amino acids. CDR3 in amino acids: CASGWGWTEAFF. CDR3 nucleotide sequence: TGTGCTAGTGGTTGGGGCTGGACTGAAGCTTTCTTT.

This clone was recorded once. This sequence joins TRBV12-5 and TRBJ2-1, with TRBD2 as a possible D gene (5 bases). Trimming took 0 bases from V and 0 from J, leaving 9 bases between them. This CDR3 is built from 16 residues. Germline V gene data show CDR1 as LGHNT and CDR2 as FRNRAP. The CDR3 DNA sequence: TGTGCTAGTGGTTTGGTACCGGGGAGCTCCTACAATGAGCAGTTCTTC. As protein: CASGLVPGSSYNEQFF.

This rearrangement joins TRBV5-1 to TRBJ1-2; D not certain. Per the germline V gene, CDR1 is SGHRS and CDR2 is YFSETQ. V was trimmed by 0 bases and J by 4 bases, leaving 10 bases between them. The CDR3 is 14 residues long. The CDR3 nucleotides read TGCGCCAGCAGCTTGGATGCAGGCCCCTATGGCTACACCTTC. Amino acid sequence: CASSLDAGPYGYTF.

The J gene is TRBJ1-4, the V gene TRBV5-1, with a weak D call TRBD1 (5 bases). Trimming shortened V by 0 bases and J by 5 bases, and 20 bases separated the two germline ends. Looked up from germline, CDR1 is SGHRS and CDR2 is YFSETQ. The CDR3 runs to 18 residues. CDR3 region: CASSLGGGRTHLNEKLFF. The CDR3 DNA follows: TGCGCCAGCAGCTTGGGGGGTGGAAGGACACACCTAAATGAAAAACTGTTTTTT.

The sample holds one count of this clone. The chain has TRBV7-9 and TRBJ1-1; 7 bases map to TRBD1. With V trimmed by 1 base and J by 10 bases, 6 bases remained unmatched. The CDR3 runs 13 residues. Germline V gene lookup returns CDR1 SEHNR and CDR2 FQNEAQ (reference sequence). CDR3 bases: TGTGCCAGCAGCTTAGGCGCAGCAGGGGGAGCTTTCTTT. This codes for CASSLGAAGGAFF. The full variable domain, its missing parts supplied by reference TRBV7-9 and TRBJ1-1, is DTGVSQNPRHKITKRGQNVTFRCDPISEHNRLYWYRQTLGQGPEFLTYFQNEAQLEKSRLLSDRFSAERPKGSFSTLEIQRTEQGDSAMYLCASSLGAAGGAFFGQGTRLTVV.

CDR3 region: CASSYRDRWNTEAFF. The CDR3 coding sequence is TGTGCCAGTAGCTACCGGGACAGGTGGAACACTGAAGCTTTCTTT. The chain carries TRBV19 and TRBJ1-1, with TRBD1 matching over 8 bases. The J segment lost 1 base and the V segment lost 6 bases, leaving 7 bases of the junction unmatched. Germline V gene lookup returns CDR1 LNHDA and CDR2 SQIVND (reference sequence). This CDR3 contains 15 residues.

This clone came up once. The chain employs TRBV7-2 and TRBJ2-5; TRBD2 agrees at 7 bases. The CDR3 sequence is 16 residues long. CDR1 and CDR2 (germline): SGHTA, FQGNSA. J gave up 2 bases and V 6 bases, and 12 bases lay outside the gene matches. In nucleotides, the CDR3 is TGTGCCAGCAGGCTGACTCGCGGGGGAATACAAGAGACCCAGTACTTC. Its translation is CASRLTRGGIQETQYF.

This chain connects TRBV28 to TRBJ1-2; tentatively, D is TRBD1 (6 bases). CDR3 size: 15 residues. Germline CDR1 MDHEN, CDR2 SYDVKM. The V end was cut by 6 bases, the J end by 0 bases, with 14 bases between. Here the CDR3 DNA reads TGTGCCAGCAGGTCCTCGCAGGGGCCTAACTATGGCTACACCTTC. It yields the protein CASRSSQGPNYGYTF.

The V gene is TRBV28, the J gene TRBJ1-5, with 8 bases that match TRBD1. Germline assignment: CDR1 MDHEN and CDR2 SYDVKM. This CDR3 has 16 amino acids. J lost 1 base, V lost 9 bases, and 11 bases had no gene match. Here the CDR3 DNA reads TGTGCCAGTAGTACAGGGGGATTCGGAAGCAATCAGCCCCAGCATTTT. Translation gives CASSTGGFGSNQPQHF.

The chain is built from TRBV10-3 and TRBJ1-2; 8 bases line up with TRBD1. V was clipped by 3 bases and J by 4 bases; unmatched bases: 7. The CDR3 has 15 amino acids. Germline CDR1 is ENHRY and CDR2 is SYGVKD. The DNA of the CDR3 is TGTGCCATCAGTGAACCCGGGACAGGAGCCTATGGCTACACCTTC. It encodes CAISEPGTGAYGYTF.

CDR3: CASSASTADTQYF. The DNA of the CDR3 is TGTGCCAGCAGCGCCTCAACGGCAGATACGCAGTATTTT. V is TRBV2 and J is TRBJ2-3, with D hard to call. The ends were cut back, 6 bases at V and 4 bases at J, with 11 bases in the middle. The CDR3 is 13 amino acids. Germline V gene lookup returns CDR1 SNHLY and CDR2 FYNNEI. The variable domain in full, with the rest retrieved from reference TRBV2 and TRBJ2-3, is EPEVTQTPSHQVTQMGQEVILRCVPISNHLYFYWYRQILGQKVEFLVSFYNNEISEKSEIFDDQFSVERPDGSNFTLKIRSTKLEDSAMYFCASSASTADTQYFGPGTRLTVL.

The chain employs TRBV7-2 and TRBJ2-5; D call uncertain. Trimming cost V 5 bases and J 5 bases, with 9 bases left between them. Germline lookup yields CDR1 SGHTA and CDR2 FQGNSA. This CDR3 has 12 residues. The CDR3 protein is CASSLSSETQYF. CDR3 bases: TGTGCCAGCAGCCTATCATCGGAGACCCAGTACTTC.

This clone was seen a single time. The V and J genes are TRBV7-9 and TRBJ2-2, with D possibly matching TRBD2 (5 bases). This CDR3 spans 15 amino acids. V lost 3 bases to trimming and J lost 0 bases, with 8 bases between them. The germline CDR1 and CDR2 sequences are SEHNR and FQNEAQ (reference sequence). CDR3 sequence (DNA): TGTGCCAGCAGCTTGGCACTAGCGAACACCGGGGAGCTGTTTTTT. It translates to CASSLALANTGELFF.

The chain recombines TRBV29-1 with TRBJ2-3; no definite D call. The germline V gene encodes CDR1 SQVTM and CDR2 ANQGSEA. The V end lost 4 bases, the J end lost 0 bases, and 5 bases lay between the germline ends. This CDR3 region has 12 residues. CDR3 in DNA: TGCAGCGTTGCCCCGAGCACAGATACGCAGTATTTT. This encodes CSVAPSTDTQYF.